The 12 T cell receptor beta chains presented below share a single source sample, sequenced in a study of shared clonotypes between healthy human individuals. The method was immunoSEQ multiplex PCR; TCRdb's version includes in-frame clones alone and lacks a portion of them. Seen here are approximately 940,000 clones, approximately 76% observed once, and the top ten hold roughly 1.5%. Material: memory CD4+ T cells sorted from blood. Documented subset: CD45RA-negative fraction. Source of these receptors: a man aged 18 to 29 in good health.

V usage is TRBV6-4 and J usage is TRBJ2-7, with D unclear. This CDR3 region has 16 residues. V was shortened by 4 bases and J by 0 bases, with 16 bases between the two germline ends. Germline V CDR1 and CDR2: MRHNA, SNTAGT. The CDR3 region has the DNA TGTGCCAGCAGTGCCTCTCATCTCAAGGGCTCCTACGAGCAGTACTTC. It yields the protein CASSASHLKGSYEQYF.

The chain uses TRBV18 and TRBJ2-7, with a weak D call TRBD2 (5 bases). The germline V gene has CDR1 KGHSH and CDR2 LQKENI. Trimming stripped 8 bases from V and 2 bases from J, with 13 bases between. This CDR3 region has 13 residues. This CDR3 is CASRRTATYEQYF. CDR3 nucleotides: TGTGCCAGCCGACGGACTGCCACCTACGAGCAGTACTTC.

V gene TRBV14 combines with J gene TRBJ2-7, with no clear D. From germline, CDR1 is SGHDN and CDR2 FVKESK. This CDR3 spans 13 amino acids. Trimming stripped 6 bases from V and 6 bases from J, with 15 bases between. This chain's CDR3 is CASRPSTFSEQYF. CDR3 DNA: TGTGCCAGCAGACCGTCAACCTTCTCCGAGCAGTACTTC.

J is TRBJ1-1 and V is TRBV7-9; possible D gene TRBD1, 5 bases. CDR3 size: 16 residues. Trimming cost V 5 bases and J 5 bases, with 21 bases left between them. Germline lookup yields CDR1 SEHNR and CDR2 FQNEAQ (reference sequence). The CDR3 is CASSQAGGGGRTEAFF. The CDR3 nucleotides are TGTGCCAGCAGCCAGGCGGGCGGGGGAGGTCGGACTGAAGCTTTCTTT.

This clone was counted only a few times. The chain is built from TRBV9 and TRBJ2-3, with TRBD2 matching over 7 bases. The CDR3 is 17 amino acids. Germline-derived CDR1 and CDR2 are SGDLS and YYNGEE. The trim removed 0 bases at V and 1 base at J, leaving 8 bases unmatched. The CDR3 DNA follows: TGTGCCAGCAGCGTAGATTGGTCGGGGAGGGGCACAGATACGCAGTATTTT. Amino acid sequence: CASSVDWSGRGTDTQYF.

The chain combines TRBV28 with TRBJ1-2; TRBD1 aligns across 8 bases. The CDR3 runs to 13 residues. CDR1 is MDHEN, CDR2 SYDVKM, per germline. V lost 6 bases to trimming and J lost 8 bases; unmatched junction nucleotides: 8. The CDR3 DNA reads TGTGCCAGCAGCGTCAGGGGGCGCGGAGGCTACACCTTC. Translation gives CASSVRGRGGYTF.

This chain connects TRBV4-1 to TRBJ2-4; tentative D call: TRBD1 (5 bases). This CDR3 spans 15 amino acids. CDR1 is MGHRA and CDR2 is YSYEKL in the germline V gene. Trimming took 6 bases from V and 5 from J, leaving 17 bases between them. DNA of the CDR3: TGCGCCAGCAGTCTCGGACACTCGGAGCAAAACATTCAGTACTTC. This gives the protein CASSLGHSEQNIQYF.

The chain uses TRBV5-6 and TRBJ2-7, with D possibly TRBD1 on 5 matching bases. In germline, CDR1 is SGHDT, CDR2 YYEEEE. CDR3 length equals 14 residues. Trimming removed 0 bases from V and 3 bases from J, with 10 bases in between. CDR3 amino acids: CASSLGQSNYEQYF. The DNA for the CDR3 is TGTGCCAGCAGCTTGGGACAGAGTAACTACGAGCAGTACTTC.

A note on this clone: Other DNA sequences of this sample code for an identical CDR3. V and J are TRBV18 and TRBJ1-2; 7 positions match TRBD1. V gave up 0 bases and J gave up 4 bases; unmatched junction bases: 2. CDR1 is KGHSH and CDR2 is LQKENI in the germline V gene. The CDR3 extends over 14 amino acids. DNA of the CDR3: TGTGCCAGCTCACCACCTACAGGGGCCTATGGCTACACCTTC. Its protein is CASSPPTGAYGYTF.

The chain recombines TRBV27 with TRBJ2-7; either TRBD1 or TRBD2 may fit D (5 bases each). This CDR3 region has 15 residues. Germline values: CDR1 MNHEY, CDR2 SMNVEV (reference sequence). V was trimmed by 6 bases and J by 1 base, leaving 16 bases between them. The DNA of the CDR3 is TGTGCCAGCAGCAAGGGGATCGGACTTTCCTACGAGCAGTACTTC. Its protein product is CASSKGIGLSYEQYF.

This chain uses TRBV2 with TRBJ2-7; no clear D. Per the germline V gene, CDR1 is SNHLY and CDR2 is FYNNEI. V was clipped by 7 bases and J by 6 bases, with 10 bases between them. The CDR3 runs to 11 residues. The CDR3 spells CASNYRGEQYF. The CDR3 DNA reads TGTGCCAGCAATTACAGAGGCGAGCAGTACTTC.

The rearrangement links TRBV5-4 to TRBJ1-1; the D gene is possibly TRBD1 (6 bases). The V gene's germline CDR1 is SGHNT and CDR2 YYREEE (reference sequence). Deletions cut 4 bases from V and 0 bases from J, with 13 bases between. The CDR3 loop spans 15 amino acids. The CDR3 nucleotides are TGTGCCAGCAGCCCTACAGGGACCATGAACACTGAAGCTTTCTTT. This translates into CASSPTGTMNTEAFF.